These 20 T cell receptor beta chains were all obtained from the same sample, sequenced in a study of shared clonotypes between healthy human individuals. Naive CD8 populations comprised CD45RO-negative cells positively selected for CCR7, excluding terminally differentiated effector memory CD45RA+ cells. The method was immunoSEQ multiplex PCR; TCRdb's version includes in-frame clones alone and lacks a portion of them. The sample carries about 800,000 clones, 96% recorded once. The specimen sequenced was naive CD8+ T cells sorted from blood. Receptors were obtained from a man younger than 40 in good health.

CDR3 DNA sequence: TGTGCCAGTAAAACTGGAGCTAACTATGGCTACACCTTC. Translation: CASKTGANYGYTF. This sequence joins TRBV27 and TRBJ1-2; D uncertain. Trimming pared 9 bases from V and 0 bases from J, leaving 11 bases between. The CDR3 is made up of 13 amino acids. CDR1 is MNHEY, CDR2 SMNVEV, per germline (reference sequence).

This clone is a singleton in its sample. CDR3: CASSSGLVGNTGELFF. The CDR3 DNA reads TGCGCCAGCAGCTCCGGACTAGTTGGGAACACCGGGGAGCTGTTTTTT. This chain uses TRBV5-1 with TRBJ2-2; 7 bases are shared with TRBD2. This CDR3 is 16 amino acids long. Germline V gives CDR1 SGHRS, CDR2 YFSETQ. J was trimmed by 1 base and V by 3 bases; bases with no gene match: 6.

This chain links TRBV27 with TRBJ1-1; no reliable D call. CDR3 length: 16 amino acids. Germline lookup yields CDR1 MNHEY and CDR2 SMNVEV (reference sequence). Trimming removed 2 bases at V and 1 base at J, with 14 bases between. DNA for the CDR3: TGTGCCAGCAGTTTAGATGAGGGAGGACCGAACACTGAAGCTTTCTTT. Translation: CASSLDEGGPNTEAFF.

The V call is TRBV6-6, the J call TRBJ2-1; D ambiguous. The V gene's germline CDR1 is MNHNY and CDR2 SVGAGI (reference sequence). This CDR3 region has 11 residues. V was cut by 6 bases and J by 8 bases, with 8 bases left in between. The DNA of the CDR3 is TGTGCCAGCAGCCCTTCTTATGAGCAGTTCTTC. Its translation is CASSPSYEQFF.

CDR3 in DNA: TGTGCCAGCAGTTGGACAGGGAATCAGCCCCAGCATTTT. It encodes CASSWTGNQPQHF. The chain combines TRBV6-1 with TRBJ1-5; 8 bases agree with TRBD1. The germline CDR1 and CDR2 sequences are MNHNS and SASEGT. CDR3 size: 13 residues. V lost 5 bases, J lost 4 bases, and 1 base stayed unmatched.

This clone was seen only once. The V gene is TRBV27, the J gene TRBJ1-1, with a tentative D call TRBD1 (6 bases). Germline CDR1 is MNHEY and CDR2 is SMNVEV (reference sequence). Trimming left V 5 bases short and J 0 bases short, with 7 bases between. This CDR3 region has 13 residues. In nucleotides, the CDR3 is TGTGCCAGCAGTACAGGGTTGAACACTGAAGCTTTCTTT. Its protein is CASSTGLNTEAFF.

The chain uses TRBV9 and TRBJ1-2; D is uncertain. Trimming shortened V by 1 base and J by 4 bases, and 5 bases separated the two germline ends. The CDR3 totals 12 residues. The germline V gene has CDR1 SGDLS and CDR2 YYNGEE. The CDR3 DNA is TGTGCCAGCAGCGTACGGTCCTATGGCTACACCTTC. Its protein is CASSVRSYGYTF.

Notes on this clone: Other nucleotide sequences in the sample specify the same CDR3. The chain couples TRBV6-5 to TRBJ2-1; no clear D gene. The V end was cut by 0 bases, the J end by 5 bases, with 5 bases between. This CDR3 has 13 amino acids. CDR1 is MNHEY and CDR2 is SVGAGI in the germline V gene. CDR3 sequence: CASSYSRDNEQFF. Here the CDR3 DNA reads TGTGCCAGCAGTTACTCGCGCGACAATGAGCAGTTCTTC.

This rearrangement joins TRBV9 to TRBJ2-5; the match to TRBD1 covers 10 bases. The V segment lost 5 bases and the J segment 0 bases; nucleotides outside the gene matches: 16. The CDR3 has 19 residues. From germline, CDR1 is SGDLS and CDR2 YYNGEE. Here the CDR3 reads CASSDDRGRVSGNQETQYF. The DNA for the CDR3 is TGTGCCAGCAGTGACGACAGGGGGCGCGTCTCAGGAAACCAAGAGACCCAGTACTTC.

The CDR3 coding sequence is TGTGCCAGCAGTTATCAGGCGGGAGACTTCGTCAACAATGAGCAGTTCTTC. Amino acids: CASSYQAGDFVNNEQFF. This chain joins TRBV6-9 and TRBJ2-1, with TRBD2 identical over 7 bases. The CDR3 extends over 17 amino acids. Germline trimming cut 2 bases from V and 5 bases from J; bases unmatched to any gene: 12. CDR1 and CDR2 (germline): MNHGY, SVAAGI.

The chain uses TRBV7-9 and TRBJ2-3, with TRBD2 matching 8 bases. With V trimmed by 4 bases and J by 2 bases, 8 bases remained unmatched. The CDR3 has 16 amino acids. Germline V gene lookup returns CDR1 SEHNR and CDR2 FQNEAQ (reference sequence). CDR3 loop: CASSSKAGAYTDTQYF. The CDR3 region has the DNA TGTGCCAGCAGCTCTAAAGCGGGAGCCTACACAGATACGCAGTATTTT. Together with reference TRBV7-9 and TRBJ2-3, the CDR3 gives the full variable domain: DTGVSQNPRHKITKRGQNVTFRCDPISEHNRLYWYRQTLGQGPEFLTYFQNEAQLEKSRLLSDRFSAERPKGSFSTLEIQRTEQGDSAMYLCASSSKAGAYTDTQYFGPGTRLTVL.

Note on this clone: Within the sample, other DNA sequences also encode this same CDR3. Here the CDR3 reads CASSPRGNQPQHF. CDR3 DNA: TGTGCCAGCAGCCCCAGGGGGAATCAGCCCCAGCATTTT. The chain joins TRBV27 to TRBJ1-5; 7 bases agree with TRBD1. The V gene end was trimmed by 6 bases and the J gene end by 4 bases; junction bases not matched to a gene: 3. The CDR3 consists of 13 residues. Germline assignment: CDR1 MNHEY and CDR2 SMNVEV (reference sequence).

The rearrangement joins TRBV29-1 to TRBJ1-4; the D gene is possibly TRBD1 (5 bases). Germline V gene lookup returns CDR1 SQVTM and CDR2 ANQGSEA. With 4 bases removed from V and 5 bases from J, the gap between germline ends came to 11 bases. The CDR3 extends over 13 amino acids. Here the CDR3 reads CSVAGTGNEKLFF. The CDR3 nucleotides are TGCAGCGTTGCCGGGACGGGGAATGAAAAACTGTTTTTT. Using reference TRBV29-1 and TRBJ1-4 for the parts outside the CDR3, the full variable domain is SAVISQKPSRDICQRGTSLTIQCQVDSQVTMMFWYRQQPGQSLTLIATANQGSEATYESGFVIDKFPISRPNLTFSTLTVSNMSPEDSSIYLCSVAGTGNEKLFFGSGTQLSVL.

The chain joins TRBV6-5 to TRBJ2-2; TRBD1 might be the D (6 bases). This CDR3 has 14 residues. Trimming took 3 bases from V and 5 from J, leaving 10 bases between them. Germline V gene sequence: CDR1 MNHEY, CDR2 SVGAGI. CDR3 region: CASSYVGQTGELFF. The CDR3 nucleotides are TGTGCCAGCAGTTATGTTGGACAGACCGGGGAGCTGTTTTTT.

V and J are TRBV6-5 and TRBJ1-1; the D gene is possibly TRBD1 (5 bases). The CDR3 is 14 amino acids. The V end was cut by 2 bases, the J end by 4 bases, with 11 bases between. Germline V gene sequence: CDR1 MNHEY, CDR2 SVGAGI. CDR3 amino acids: CASSYVDGGTEAFF. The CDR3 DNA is TGTGCCAGCAGTTACGTGGACGGGGGCACTGAAGCTTTCTTT.

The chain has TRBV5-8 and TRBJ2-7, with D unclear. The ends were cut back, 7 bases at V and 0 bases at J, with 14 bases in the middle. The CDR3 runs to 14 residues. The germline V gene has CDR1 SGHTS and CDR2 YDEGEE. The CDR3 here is CASPQEASSYEQYF. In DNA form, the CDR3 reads TGTGCCAGCCCCCAGGAAGCGAGCTCCTACGAGCAGTACTTC.

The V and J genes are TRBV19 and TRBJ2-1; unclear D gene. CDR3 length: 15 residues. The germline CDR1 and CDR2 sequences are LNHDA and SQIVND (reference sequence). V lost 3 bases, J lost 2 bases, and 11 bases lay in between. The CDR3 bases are TGTGCCAGTAGTATGGATTCTCGCCCCTACAATGAGCAGTTCTTC. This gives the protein CASSMDSRPYNEQFF.

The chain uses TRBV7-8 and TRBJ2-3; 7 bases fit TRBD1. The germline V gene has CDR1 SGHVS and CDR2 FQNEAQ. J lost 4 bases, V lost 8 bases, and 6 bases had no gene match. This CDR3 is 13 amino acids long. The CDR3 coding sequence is TGTGCCAGCGTACAGGGGTCGGCAGATACGCAGTATTTT. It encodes CASVQGSADTQYF.

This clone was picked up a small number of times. The CDR3 sequence is CASSVGTGRSDYGYTF. For the CDR3, the DNA is TGTGCCAGCAGCGTCGGGACAGGACGCTCCGACTATGGCTACACCTTC. The V call is TRBV9, the J call TRBJ1-2; 8 bases fit TRBD1. V trimming: 2 bases; J trimming: 3 bases; junction bases outside the gene matches: 9. Germline V lookup: CDR1 SGDLS, CDR2 YYNGEE. The length of the CDR3 is 16 residues.

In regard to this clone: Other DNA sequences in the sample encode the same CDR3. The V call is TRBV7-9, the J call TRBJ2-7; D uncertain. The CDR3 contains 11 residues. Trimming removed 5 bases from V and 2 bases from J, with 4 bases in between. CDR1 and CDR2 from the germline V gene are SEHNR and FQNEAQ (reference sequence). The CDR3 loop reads CASSATYEQYF. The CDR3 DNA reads TGTGCCAGCAGCGCCACCTACGAGCAGTACTTC.